The 10 T cell receptor beta chains presented below share a single source sample, sequenced in a study of OX40 agonist ivuxolimab in advanced cancers. Data came from immunoSEQ multiplex PCR; TCRdb stores just in-frame clones and leaves some out. The table includes 50,000 to 60,000 clones, around 86% detected once. The sample in question was CD4+ or CD8+ T cells sorted from blood, obtained in a trial of the OX40 agonist ivuxolimab. Receptor source: an adult with an advanced solid tumor such as melanoma, head and neck, liver or kidney cancer.

The chain carries TRBV29-1 and TRBJ2-7, with D perhaps given as TRBD1 or TRBD2 (5 bases each). Germline loops: CDR1 SQVTM, CDR2 ANQGSEA. V lost 4 bases and J lost 3, with 10 bases in between. The CDR3 is 12 residues long. The CDR3 DNA follows: TGCAGCGTTGGGGACCCAGTCTACGAGCAGTACTTC. It specifies CSVGDPVYEQYF.

This sequence joins TRBV18 and TRBJ2-7; D tentatively reads TRBD1 or TRBD2 (5 bases each). V lost 2 bases and J 3 bases, leaving 11 bases between the germline ends. The CDR3 contains 14 residues. Germline CDR1 KGHSH, CDR2 LQKENI. In DNA form, the CDR3 reads TGTGCCAGCTCACCAGGGGCGGGTAGCTACGAGCAGTACTTC. Its translation is CASSPGAGSYEQYF.

The rearrangement joins TRBV5-1 to TRBJ2-7, with D perhaps TRBD2 (5 bases). The CDR3 sequence is 13 residues long. The V gene lost 2 bases and the J gene lost 0 bases, with 6 bases spanning the gap. The germline CDR1 and CDR2 sequences are SGHRS and YFSETQ. Here the CDR3 reads CASSFEGSYEQYF. The CDR3 DNA is TGCGCCAGCAGCTTCGAGGGCTCCTACGAGCAGTACTTC. The variable domain in full, completed from reference TRBV5-1 and TRBJ2-7, reads KAGVTQTPRYLIKTRGQQVTLSCSPISGHRSVSWYQQTPGQGLQFLFEYFSETQRNKGNFPGRFSGRQFSNSRSEMNVSTLELGDSALYLCASSFEGSYEQYFGPGTRLTVT.

This clone has just a few counts. The genes are TRBV5-4 and TRBJ1-2, with D possibly TRBD1 on 6 matching bases. The CDR3 has 14 amino acids. V gave up 2 bases and J gave up 10 bases, with 18 bases separating them. The V gene's germline CDR1 is SGHNT and CDR2 YYREEE (reference sequence). Here the CDR3 reads CASSLGQRPEAYTF. As DNA, the CDR3 is TGTGCCAGCAGCTTAGGACAGCGCCCGGAGGCCTACACCTTC.

The chain links TRBV19 to TRBJ1-5; tentatively, D is TRBD1 (5 bases). Germline CDR1 is LNHDA and CDR2 is SQIVND (reference sequence). Trimming pared 4 bases from V and 3 bases from J, leaving 10 bases between. The CDR3 totals 14 residues. The CDR3 DNA is TGTGCCAGTAGTAGAAGACAGACCAATCAGCCCCAGCATTTT. This codes for CASSRRQTNQPQHF.

The rearrangement joins TRBV6-6 to TRBJ2-3; 7 bases fit TRBD1. The CDR3 is made up of 14 amino acids. Per the germline V gene, CDR1 is MNHNY and CDR2 is SVGAGI (reference sequence). The trim removed 10 bases at V and 2 bases at J, leaving 9 bases unmatched. The CDR3 protein is CANSRGQFTDTQYF. Written as DNA, the CDR3 is TGTGCCAACTCACGGGGACAGTTCACAGATACGCAGTATTTT.

The chain uses TRBV9 and TRBJ2-5, with D perhaps assigned TRBD1 or TRBD2 (6 bases each). Germline lookup yields CDR1 SGDLS and CDR2 YYNGEE. V was pared by 2 bases and J by 4 bases, with 15 bases between. The CDR3 is made up of 15 amino acids. Written as DNA, the CDR3 is TGTGCCAGCAGCGTGGGGGCGGGGAAGGGAGAGACCCAGTACTTC. Translation gives CASSVGAGKGETQYF.

The rearrangement uses TRBV7-3 and TRBJ2-7; TRBD2 aligns across 9 bases. The CDR3 spans 15 residues. Germline CDR1 SGHTA, CDR2 FQGTGA. The J segment lost 5 bases and the V segment lost 0 bases, leaving 5 bases of the junction unmatched. CDR3 region: CASSLTLAGMDEQYF. The CDR3 coding sequence is TGTGCCAGCAGCTTAACGCTAGCGGGGATGGACGAGCAGTACTTC.

The rearrangement links TRBV7-8 to TRBJ1-5; 10 bases match TRBD1. CDR3 size: 16 residues. V was pared by 5 bases and J by 0 bases, with 4 bases of the junction left unmatched. Germline CDR1 is SGHVS and CDR2 is FQNEAQ. In DNA form, the CDR3 reads TGTGCCAGCAGCGCGTGGACAGGGGGTAGCAATCAGCCCCAGCATTTT. It specifies CASSAWTGGSNQPQHF.

This chain uses TRBV7-9 with TRBJ1-2; TRBD1 might be the D (5 bases). Germline CDR1 is SEHNR and CDR2 is FQNEAQ (reference sequence). The V end was cut by 2 bases, the J end by 6 bases, with 10 bases between. This CDR3 region has 13 residues. For the CDR3, the DNA is TGTGCCAGCAGCTTATCAGGGTTCGATGGCTACACCTTC. Amino acid sequence: CASSLSGFDGYTF.